This T cell receptor (beta chain) was found in a study of T-cell memory formation after mild COVID-19. The wider study: Largely donor-specific TCR clusters were found. Study-wide results and limits: The finding that pre-infection memory included some responding clones suggested that cross-reactive memory joined.

Many counts were recorded for this clonotype. As yet, its antigen is unknown. The CDR3 totals 14 residues. Trimming shortened V by 3 bases and J by 5 bases, and 13 bases separated the two germline ends. Germline V gives CDR1 SQVTM, CDR2 ANQGSEA. TCRdb itself ran the 5' RACE reads through MiXCR, one entry per CDR3 protein. The sample gives around 130,000 distinct CDR3 sequences, approximately 5.9% of which show up once; 2.2% is in the top ten. The sample comprised PBMCs or a T cell subset sorted from them (not recorded which). J is TRBJ2-2 and V is TRBV29-1; no reliable D call. The receptor comes from an adult woman who had mild COVID-19 (a few samples of this study predate the infection). Cell type and time point are not known. As DNA, the CDR3 is TGCAGCGTTGAGGCCAGAATGAGAACCGGGGAGCTGTTTTTT. Residues: CSVEARMRTGELFF.